The source of this TCR beta chain is a study of T cells in Graves' hyperthyroidism and ophthalmopathy. About the research overall: Peripheral blood specimens were obtained at initial diagnosis, prior to any treatment.

The patients, who ranged from 18 to 65 in age, presented with newly diagnosed hyperthyroidism lasting under 2 months. The CDR3 consists of 15 residues. The V gene's germline CDR1 is SGHTA and CDR2 FQGNSA. The J segment lost 1 base and the V segment lost 4 bases, leaving 4 bases of the junction unmatched. RNA transcripts served as the template for amplifying TCR beta CDR3 regions. The study used the HTBI primer set for a first-round RT-PCR of the TCR CDR3. Via MiXCR, TCRdb re-called the multiplex PCR reads, giving one row per CDR3 protein. The data show approximately 200,000 distinct CDR3 sequences, 18% seen once. Study-level findings and limits: Through a model of 13 V-J features, ophthalmopathy was separated from stable hyperthyroidism.

This clonotype came up many times. The antigen is unknown. This sequence was found in a man between 35 and 55 years old with Graves' hyperthyroidism. The rearrangement uses TRBV7-2 and TRBJ2-5; 9 positions agree with TRBD2. The sequencing sample was made of blood. The CDR3 DNA reads TGTGCCAGCAGCTCCCCGACTAGCGGCCAAGAGACCCAGTACTTC. This codes for CASSSPTSGQETQYF.